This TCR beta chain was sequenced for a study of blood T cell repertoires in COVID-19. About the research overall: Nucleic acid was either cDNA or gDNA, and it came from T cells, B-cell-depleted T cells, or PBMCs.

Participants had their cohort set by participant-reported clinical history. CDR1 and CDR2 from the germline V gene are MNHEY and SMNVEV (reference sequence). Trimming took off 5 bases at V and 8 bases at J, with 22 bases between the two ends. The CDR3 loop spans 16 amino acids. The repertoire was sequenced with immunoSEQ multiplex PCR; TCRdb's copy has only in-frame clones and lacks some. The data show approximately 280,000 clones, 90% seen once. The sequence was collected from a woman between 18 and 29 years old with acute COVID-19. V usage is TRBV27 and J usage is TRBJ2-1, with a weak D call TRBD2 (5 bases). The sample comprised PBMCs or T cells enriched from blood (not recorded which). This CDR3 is CASSARASGIGDEQFF. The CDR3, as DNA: TGTGCCAGCAGTGCTAGGGCCTCGGGAATTGGCGATGAGCAGTTCTTC.